One sample yielded the 7 T cell receptor beta chains listed below, sequenced in a study of blood T cell repertoires in COVID-19. Clones were sequenced by immunoSEQ multiplex PCR, and TCRdb holds only the in-frame ones, with some missing. The table lists 100,000 to 150,000 clones, about 70% of them singletons. What was sequenced was peripheral blood. These TCRs come from a woman in her 70s with acute or convalescent COVID-19.

The rearrangement joins TRBV7-2 to TRBJ2-2; TRBD2 agrees at 9 bases. The germline gives CDR1 SGHTA, CDR2 FQGNSA. The CDR3 has 17 amino acids. V was clipped by 11 bases and J by 0 bases; unmatched bases: 13. The DNA for the CDR3 is TGTGCCCCGGCGGCTAGCGGGGCCCTGCCGAACACCGGGGAGCTGTTTTTT. It translates to CAPAASGALPNTGELFF.

The chain recombines TRBV3-1 (or the pseudogene TRBV3-2) with TRBJ2-6, with TRBD2 matching 9 bases. Germline-derived CDR1 and CDR2 are LGHDT and YNNKEL (reference sequence). The CDR3 sequence is 18 residues long. V shed 4 bases and J 4 bases; nucleotides not matched to a gene: 11. In DNA, the CDR3 is TGTGCCAGCAGCCCCTCTAGCGGGGTGATGAGAGGGGCCAACGTCCTGACTTTC. Its translation: CASSPSSGVMRGANVLTF.

This chain connects TRBV4-2 to TRBJ2-5, with 8 positions matching TRBD1. Germline values: CDR1 LGHNA, CDR2 YNFKEQ. This CDR3 region has 16 residues. The junction had 9 bases not matched to a gene; V was cut back by 1 base and J by 5 bases. CDR3 protein: CASSQGTGTGGETQYF. The CDR3 coding sequence is TGTGCCAGCAGCCAAGGGACAGGGACAGGAGGGGAGACCCAGTACTTC.

The chain employs TRBV19 and TRBJ1-1, with 8 bases identical to TRBD1. CDR1 is LNHDA and CDR2 is SQIVND in the germline V gene (reference sequence). The CDR3 loop spans 12 amino acids. V was pared by 10 bases and J by 2 bases, with 3 bases of the junction left unmatched. The CDR3 sequence: CAIGQGNTEAFF. CDR3 nucleotide sequence: TGTGCCATCGGACAGGGAAACACTGAAGCTTTCTTT.

The chain uses TRBV5-5 and TRBJ2-5, with 12 bases fitting TRBD2. CDR1 is SGHKS and CDR2 is YYEKEE in the germline V gene (reference sequence). The CDR3 contains 18 residues. With 1 base clipped from V and 2 bases from J, the junction kept 9 bases outside the gene matches. CDR3 sequence (DNA): TGTGCCAGCAGCTTGTTAGGGCTAGCGGGGGGGCTGCAAGAGACCCAGTACTTC. Its protein is CASSLLGLAGGLQETQYF.

The V call is TRBV2, the J call TRBJ2-2; 7 positions match TRBD1. The length of the CDR3 is 17 residues. Germline V lookup: CDR1 SNHLY, CDR2 FYNNEI. V lost 3 bases, J lost 7 bases, and 14 bases stayed unmatched. DNA for the CDR3: TGTGCCAGCAGTGATCCGTTGAACAGGGGAATAATCGGGGAGCTGTTTTTT. Translated, it gives CASSDPLNRGIIGELFF.

This sequence joins TRBV15 and TRBJ1-2; D remains ambiguous. CDR1 LNHNV and CDR2 YYDKDF come from the germline V gene (reference sequence). The CDR3 runs 13 residues. V was clipped by 0 bases and J by 5 bases, with 7 bases between them. The CDR3 DNA is TGTGCCACCAGCAGAGATGTAGTTTATGGCTACACCTTC. It encodes CATSRDVVYGYTF.